These 31 T cell receptor beta chains came from one sample sequenced in a study of T-cell reconstitution after alpha-beta-depleted transplantation in children. Unique molecular identifiers were built into the TCRbeta library. TCRdb itself ran the PCR reads through MiXCR, one entry per CDR3 protein. In the table there are 500,000 to 750,000 distinct CDR3 sequences, roughly 13% of which are singletons. Sample: PBMCs, mostly from graft donor cells, taken 360 days after TCRalphabeta/CD19-depleted stem cell transplant. The source is a male patient between 5 and 17 years old who had a stem cell transplant for acute myeloid leukemia, so the T cells may come from the graft donor.

This clonotype was seen a few times. The chain is built from TRBV18 and TRBJ1-1, with a tentative D call TRBD1 (6 bases). The CDR3 has 15 amino acids. CDR1 is KGHSH, CDR2 LQKENI, per germline. The V and J ends lost 3 bases and 3 bases respectively, with 14 bases between them. The CDR3 DNA is TGTGCCAGCTCACCGGGGGTGGCAGGGGACACTGAAGCTTTCTTT. Its translation: CASSPGVAGDTEAFF.

This clonotype occurred a few times. The V gene is TRBV4-3, the J gene TRBJ2-1; the match to TRBD2 covers 8 bases. Germline lookup yields CDR1 LGHNA and CDR2 YSLEER. V was pared by 8 bases and J by 0 bases, with 6 bases of the junction left unmatched. This CDR3 spans 15 amino acids. CDR3 region: CASGRGLDSYNEQFF. CDR3 coding DNA: TGCGCCAGCGGGAGGGGACTAGACTCCTACAATGAGCAGTTCTTC.

The chain recombines TRBV6-5 with TRBJ2-1; 11 bases are a match to TRBD2. Germline CDR1 is MNHEY and CDR2 is SVGAGI. The J segment lost 0 bases and the V segment lost 5 bases, leaving 12 bases of the junction unmatched. The CDR3 length is 19 residues. The CDR3 sequence: CASSLTHPTSGSSYNEQFF. Here the CDR3 DNA reads TGTGCCAGCAGTCTTACTCATCCTACTAGCGGGAGCTCCTACAATGAGCAGTTCTTC.

This chain joins TRBV20-1 and TRBJ2-1, with 14 bases lining up with TRBD2. Germline assignment: CDR1 DFQATT and CDR2 SNEGSKA (reference sequence). The CDR3 covers 16 residues. Trimming removed 0 bases from V and 9 bases from J; junction bases left unmatched: 7. In DNA form, the CDR3 reads TGCAGTGCTAGAGATCAGACTAGCGGGAGGGCCAGTGAGCAGTTCTTC. Its protein is CSARDQTSGRASEQFF.

This clonotype was counted ten times or more. The chain links TRBV20-1 to TRBJ1-2; D unclear. The CDR3 extends over 13 amino acids. V shed 0 bases and J shed 1 base, with 6 bases lying between them. CDR1 DFQATT and CDR2 SNEGSKA come from the germline V gene (reference sequence). In DNA form, the CDR3 reads TGCAGTGCTAGAGAGGGCCTTAACTATGGCTACACCTTC. This translates into CSAREGLNYGYTF.

This clonotype was detected ten times or more. This chain uses TRBV28 with TRBJ2-4, with TRBD2 matching over 9 bases. The CDR3 runs 16 residues. The germline gives CDR1 MDHEN, CDR2 SYDVKM. The V and J ends lost 3 bases and 0 bases, in that order; junction bases with no gene match: 3. The CDR3 coding sequence is TGTGCCAGCAGTTTGTTAGCGGGAGTAGCCAAAAACATTCAGTACTTC. Protein: CASSLLAGVAKNIQYF.

The rearrangement uses TRBV15 and TRBJ2-7, with TRBD2 as a possible D gene (5 bases). In germline, CDR1 is LNHNV, CDR2 YYDKDF (reference sequence). The CDR3 length is 16 residues. V lost 5 bases and J lost 0, with 17 bases in between. The chain's CDR3 is CATSPGLAHSSYEQYF. Written as DNA, the CDR3 is TGTGCCACCAGCCCTGGCTTAGCGCATAGCTCCTACGAGCAGTACTTC.

The chain couples TRBV12-3 or TRBV12-4 to TRBJ2-2; 9 bases map to TRBD1. The CDR3 length is 16 residues. The ends lost 3 bases at V and 7 bases at J; junction bases unmatched: 9. The CDR3 protein is CASSFQGQGVHGELFF. The CDR3 nucleotides read TGTGCCAGCAGTTTTCAGGGACAGGGAGTTCACGGGGAGCTGTTTTTT.

This clonotype has just a few counts. V is TRBV20-1 and J is TRBJ2-7, with D unclear. Germline V gives CDR1 DFQATT, CDR2 SNEGSKA (reference sequence). The CDR3 has 13 amino acids. The CDR3 protein is CRPDPTLLYEQYF. For the CDR3, the DNA is TGCAGACCTGACCCTACCCTCCTCTACGAGCAGTACTTC.

The rearrangement links TRBV20-1 to TRBJ2-5; 8 bases match TRBD1. The CDR3 covers 13 residues. Trimming removed 5 bases from V and 2 bases from J; junction bases left unmatched: 4. Germline V lookup: CDR1 DFQATT, CDR2 SNEGSKA (reference sequence). The CDR3 DNA sequence: TGCAGTGCTCCCCGACAGGGGCAAGAGACCCAGTACTTC. It is translated as CSAPRQGQETQYF.

In its sample, this clonotype was seen a few times. CDR3 loop: CASSPGGTGVYEQYF. The CDR3 bases are TGTGCCAGCAGTCCGGGTGGGACAGGGGTTTACGAGCAGTACTTC. The rearrangement uses TRBV2 and TRBJ2-7; 10 nucleotides match TRBD1. Per germline, CDR1 SNHLY and CDR2 FYNNEI. This CDR3 has 15 amino acids. The J segment lost 4 bases and the V segment lost 5 bases, leaving 8 bases of the junction unmatched.

In this sample, this clonotype turned up many times. This rearrangement joins TRBV18 to TRBJ1-1, with D tentatively TRBD1 (6 bases). The CDR3 is 16 residues long. Per the germline V gene, CDR1 is KGHSH and CDR2 is LQKENI. V was cut by 3 bases and J by 0 bases, with 14 bases left in between. CDR3 sequence: CASSPRQGTVNTEAFF. The DNA for the CDR3 is TGTGCCAGCTCACCGAGGCAGGGGACTGTGAACACTGAAGCTTTCTTT.

The chain combines TRBV6-2 or TRBV6-3 with TRBJ2-7; D not certain. The CDR3 totals 18 residues. CDR1 MNHEY and CDR2 SVGEGT come from the germline V gene. V dropped 0 bases and J dropped 2 bases, with 20 bases sitting between them. CDR3 loop: CASSYSRASGTTAYEQYF. In DNA, the CDR3 is TGTGCCAGCAGTTACTCTCGTGCATCGGGTACAACGGCCTACGAGCAGTACTTC.

V and J are TRBV12-3 or TRBV12-4 and TRBJ1-5; 8 positions agree with TRBD1. The CDR3 runs 16 residues. V shed 7 bases and J 5 bases; nucleotides not matched to a gene: 13. CDR3 nucleotides: TGTGCCAGCACCCCTGGGACAGGATATCTCCATCAGCCCCAGCATTTT. This gives the protein CASTPGTGYLHQPQHF.

This clonotype showed up just a few times. The rearrangement links TRBV29-1 to TRBJ2-1, with D possibly TRBD2 on 5 matching bases. The V gene lost 3 bases and the J gene lost 8 bases, with 20 bases spanning the gap. Germline loops: CDR1 SQVTM, CDR2 ANQGSEA. The CDR3 loop spans 15 amino acids. As DNA, the CDR3 is TGCAGCGTTGATCTGGGGTGGGAGACTCCCCATGAGCAGTTCTTC. Translation: CSVDLGWETPHEQFF.

This clonotype was seen ten or more times. This sequence joins TRBV29-1 and TRBJ2-7; D remains ambiguous. The V and J ends lost 4 bases and 3 bases respectively, with 13 bases between them. This CDR3 spans 13 amino acids. In germline, CDR1 is SQVTM, CDR2 ANQGSEA. CDR3 nucleotides: TGCAGCGTTGCTTACAGCCTTATCTACGAGCAGTACTTC. Amino acid sequence: CSVAYSLIYEQYF.

A few counts support this clonotype. The chain uses TRBV18 and TRBJ1-1; D not certain. Per germline, CDR1 KGHSH and CDR2 LQKENI. Trimming shortened V by 4 bases and J by 1 base, and 13 bases separated the two germline ends. CDR3 length: 15 amino acids. The CDR3 sequence is CASSRKDSKNTEAFF. The CDR3 nucleotides read TGTGCCAGCTCACGGAAGGATTCAAAGAACACTGAAGCTTTCTTT.

This clonotype was seen a few times. The V and J genes are TRBV25-1 and TRBJ2-1, with TRBD2 matching over 8 bases. Germline V gene data show CDR1 as MGHDK and CDR2 as SYGVNS. With 8 bases clipped from V and 8 bases from J, the junction kept 17 bases outside the gene matches. The CDR3 contains 16 residues. This chain's CDR3 is CASVPITGGPIDEQFF. The CDR3 coding sequence is TGTGCCAGCGTACCAATTACGGGAGGGCCTATCGATGAGCAGTTCTTC.

The chain uses TRBV5-5 and TRBJ2-6, with D perhaps given as TRBD1 or TRBD2 (6 bases each). With 1 base removed from V and 0 bases from J, the gap between germline ends came to 11 bases. The CDR3 runs 17 residues. CDR1 SGHKS and CDR2 YYEKEE come from the germline V gene (reference sequence). The CDR3 region is CASSLWGASSGANVLTF. Here the CDR3 DNA reads TGTGCCAGCAGCTTGTGGGGGGCTAGCTCTGGGGCCAACGTCCTGACTTTC. Full variable domain (remainder filled in from reference TRBV5-5 and TRBJ2-6): DAGVTQSPTHLIKTRGQQVTLRCSPISGHKSVSWYQQVLGQGPQFIFQYYEKEERGRGNFPDRFSARQFPNYSSELNVNALLLGDSALYLCASSLWGASSGANVLTFGAGSRLTVL.

The table lists this clonotype with many counts. The rearrangement uses TRBV11-3 and TRBJ2-1; 9 nucleotides line up with TRBD2. The CDR3 is 16 residues long. Trimming cost V 1 base and J 3 bases; bases outside gene matches: 4. Germline lookup yields CDR1 SGHNT and CDR2 YENEEA. The CDR3 here is CASSLGPAGGYNEQFF. The CDR3 DNA reads as TGTGCCAGCAGCTTAGGCCCAGCGGGAGGCTACAATGAGCAGTTCTTC. The full variable domain, with the rest looked up from reference TRBV11-3 and TRBJ2-1, is EAGVVQSPRYKIIEKKQPVAFWCNPISGHNTLYWYLQNLGQGPELLIRYENEEAVDDSQLPKDRFSAERLKGVDSTLKIQPAELGDSAVYLCASSLGPAGGYNEQFFGPGTRLTVL.

This sequence joins TRBV18 and TRBJ1-2; no clear D gene. The germline CDR1 and CDR2 sequences are KGHSH and LQKENI. Trimming removed 3 bases from V and 4 bases from J, with 6 bases in between. The CDR3 spans 12 residues. The CDR3 nucleotides are TGTGCCAGCTCACCGAGGGTCTATGGCTACACCTTC. Amino acid sequence: CASSPRVYGYTF.

This clonotype was seen only a few times. V gene TRBV20-1 combines with J gene TRBJ2-7; 7 bases line up with TRBD2. The CDR3 sequence is 15 residues long. Germline V gene sequence: CDR1 DFQATT, CDR2 SNEGSKA (reference sequence). The junction had 9 bases not matched to a gene; V was cut back by 1 base and J by 3 bases. The CDR3 nucleotides read TGCAGTGCTAGAGGTAGGACTAGGCGGGTCTACGAGCAGTACTTC. This encodes CSARGRTRRVYEQYF.

This clonotype was seen a few times. The V and J genes are TRBV29-1 and TRBJ2-3; D gene ambiguous. Between the trimmed V and J ends, which lost 7 bases and 4 bases, there was a span of 9 bases. Germline CDR1 reads SQVTM; CDR2 reads ANQGSEA. The CDR3 is 11 residues long. CDR3 region: CSAGTSDTQYF. In DNA, the CDR3 is TGCAGCGCGGGCACTTCAGATACGCAGTATTTT.

This clonotype was detected a few times. V and J are TRBV7-3 and TRBJ1-3; the D gene is possibly TRBD1 (6 bases). The V gene's germline CDR1 is SGHTA and CDR2 FQGTGA. V was clipped by 5 bases and J by 2 bases, with 13 bases between them. The CDR3 is made up of 15 amino acids. The DNA for the CDR3 is TGTGCCAGCAGCCTTTTGGGGGCGGCTGGAAACACCATATATTTT. Protein product: CASSLLGAAGNTIYF.

This clonotype turned up a few times. The V gene is TRBV9, the J gene TRBJ2-1; no firm D call. This CDR3 is built from 15 residues. CDR1 and CDR2 from the germline V gene are SGDLS and YYNGEE. V gave up 0 bases and J gave up 6 bases, with 13 bases separating them. CDR3 residues: CASSVVGTAVNEQFF. CDR3 in DNA: TGTGCCAGCAGCGTAGTTGGTACAGCCGTCAATGAGCAGTTCTTC.

The genes are TRBV12-3 or TRBV12-4 and TRBJ2-2, with D uncertain. Deletions cut 6 bases from V and 4 bases from J, with 6 bases between. This CDR3 has 12 amino acids. CDR3 sequence reads: CASRAGTGELFF. CDR3 in DNA: TGTGCCAGCAGAGCCGGCACCGGGGAGCTGTTTTTT.

The chain couples TRBV7-8 to TRBJ2-7; D possibly matches TRBD1 or TRBD2 (5 bases each). Germline loops: CDR1 SGHVS, CDR2 FQNEAQ. CDR3 length equals 13 residues. V shed 4 bases and J shed 0 bases, with 7 bases lying between them. The DNA of the CDR3 is TGTGCCAGCAGCTGGGGGACCTCCTACGAGCAGTACTTC. It yields the protein CASSWGTSYEQYF.

The chain is built from TRBV5-1 and TRBJ2-1; TRBD2 matches 11 bases. This CDR3 has 18 amino acids. The germline CDR1 and CDR2 sequences are SGHRS and YFSETQ. V trimming: 1 base; J trimming: 9 bases; junction bases outside the gene matches: 15. CDR3 region: CASSLLQKLAGDLGEQFF. The DNA of the CDR3 is TGCGCCAGCAGCTTGCTTCAGAAACTAGCGGGAGATTTAGGTGAGCAGTTCTTC.

V is TRBV20-1 and J is TRBJ2-3; D possibly uses TRBD1 or TRBD2 (5 bases each). Trimming took off 5 bases at V and 1 base at J, with 16 bases between the two ends. Germline V gene data show CDR1 as DFQATT and CDR2 as SNEGSKA (reference sequence). CDR3 size: 15 residues. This CDR3 reads CSAPRGAYRTDTQYF. The CDR3 nucleotides read TGCAGTGCTCCGAGAGGGGCCTACCGCACAGATACGCAGTATTTT.

The chain combines TRBV27 with TRBJ2-5; 9 nucleotides match TRBD1. The V segment lost 5 bases and the J segment 1 base; nucleotides outside the gene matches: 8. Germline values: CDR1 MNHEY, CDR2 SMNVEV (reference sequence). The length of the CDR3 is 16 residues. The CDR3 sequence: CASSGRDRVAQETQYF. CDR3 coding DNA: TGTGCCAGCAGTGGGCGGGACAGGGTGGCCCAAGAGACCCAGTACTTC.

This clonotype turned up a few times. CDR3 protein: CASSLLRWGGGELFF. The CDR3 nucleotides read TGTGCCAGCAGCTTATTGAGATGGGGTGGCGGGGAGCTGTTTTTT. This chain joins TRBV7-2 and TRBJ2-2; D call uncertain. The CDR3 is 15 residues long. Trimming cost V 2 bases and J 7 bases, with 14 bases left between them. Germline CDR1 is SGHTA and CDR2 is FQGNSA.